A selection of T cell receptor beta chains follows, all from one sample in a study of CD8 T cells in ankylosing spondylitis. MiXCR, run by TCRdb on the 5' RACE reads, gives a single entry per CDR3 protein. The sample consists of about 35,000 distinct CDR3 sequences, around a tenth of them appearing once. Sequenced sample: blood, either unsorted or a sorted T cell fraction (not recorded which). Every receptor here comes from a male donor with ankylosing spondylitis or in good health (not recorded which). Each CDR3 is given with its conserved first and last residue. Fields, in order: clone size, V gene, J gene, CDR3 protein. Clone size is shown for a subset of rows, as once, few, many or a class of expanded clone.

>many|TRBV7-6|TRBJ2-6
CASSLEVAGGATGANVLTF
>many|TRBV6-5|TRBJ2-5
CASSYEGLGETQYF
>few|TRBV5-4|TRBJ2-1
CASSLRRGLAGESSYNEQFF
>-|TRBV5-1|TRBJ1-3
CASSTGTGAGNTIYF
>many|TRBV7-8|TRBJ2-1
CASSLEFLAGGSDEQFF
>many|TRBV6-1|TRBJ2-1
CASRIPLGGTSGSQQFF
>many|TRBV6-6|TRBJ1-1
CASSETGHTEAFF
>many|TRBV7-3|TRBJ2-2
CASRENTGELFF
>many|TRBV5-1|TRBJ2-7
CASSLRLASGEQYF
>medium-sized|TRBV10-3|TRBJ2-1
CALGLGRNEQFF
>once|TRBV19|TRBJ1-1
CASSINPQPEAFF
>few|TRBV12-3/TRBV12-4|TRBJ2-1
CASMGRVSNMGNEQFF
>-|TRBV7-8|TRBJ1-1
CASSFSPGRNTEAFF
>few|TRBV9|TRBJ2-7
CASSEGPSGRYEQYF
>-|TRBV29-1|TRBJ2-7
CSVEAGSFQNPYEQYF
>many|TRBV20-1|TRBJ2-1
CSAREAHFPAF
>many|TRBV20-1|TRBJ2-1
CSARGGTTIWGVF
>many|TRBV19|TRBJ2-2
CASSILRGTGGQNTGELFF
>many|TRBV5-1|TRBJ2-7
CASSLGTGALNEQYF
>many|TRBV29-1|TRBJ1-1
CSEQRIQGTEAFF
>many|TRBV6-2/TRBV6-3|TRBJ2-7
CASSYGLAGLYEQYF
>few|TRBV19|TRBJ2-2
CASSPEYGSGELFF
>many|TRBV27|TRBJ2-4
CASSRGSVAKNIQYF
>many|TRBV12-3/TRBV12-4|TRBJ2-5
CASSPGGGGGETQYF
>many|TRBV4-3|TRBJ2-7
CASSQETGLAGAYEQYF
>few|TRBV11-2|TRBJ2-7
CASSLEAGTSGRYF
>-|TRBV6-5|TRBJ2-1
CASSYTGDEQFF
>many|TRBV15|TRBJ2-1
CATSRPGLAGTEQFF
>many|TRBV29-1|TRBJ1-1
CSVETGGNTEAFF
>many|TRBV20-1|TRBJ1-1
CSARDLYQGGTEAFF
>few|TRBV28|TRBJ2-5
CASRSGGETQYF
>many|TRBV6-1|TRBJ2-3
CASTRGLAGNTDTQYF
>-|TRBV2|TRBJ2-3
CASRGTLASPTDTQYF
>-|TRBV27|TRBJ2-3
CASSPRRDTQYF
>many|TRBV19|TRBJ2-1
CASSPSGLAAYNEQFF
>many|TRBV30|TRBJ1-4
CAWSSGTGDEKLFF
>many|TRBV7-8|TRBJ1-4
CASSLGQGNNEKLFF
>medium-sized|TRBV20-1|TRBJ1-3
CSARDSGPKSGNTIYF
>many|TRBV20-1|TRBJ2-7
CSARDRRLAGGLYEQYF
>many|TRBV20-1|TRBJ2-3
CSARLGTNTDTQYF
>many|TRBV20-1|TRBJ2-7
CSARLVSGTDEQYF
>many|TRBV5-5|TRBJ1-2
CASSLPGNYGYTF
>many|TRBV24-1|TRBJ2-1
CATSEAEYNEQFF
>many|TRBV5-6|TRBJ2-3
CASSHQLPAGGPDTQYF
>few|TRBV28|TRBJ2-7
CASSFWDRDREQYF
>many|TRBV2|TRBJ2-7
CASSGTSLPYEQYF
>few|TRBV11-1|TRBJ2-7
CASSLLAGIEQYF
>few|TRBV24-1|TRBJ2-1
CATSDGLGRGNEQFF
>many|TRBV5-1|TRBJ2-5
CASSLLSEETQYF
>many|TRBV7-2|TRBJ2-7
CASSSRVGYEQYF
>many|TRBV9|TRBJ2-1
CASSASGSAYNEQFF
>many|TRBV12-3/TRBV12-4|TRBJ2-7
CASSTFYEQYF
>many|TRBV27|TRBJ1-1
CASSSVNTEAFF
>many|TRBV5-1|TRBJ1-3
CASSFDAAEVRNTIYF
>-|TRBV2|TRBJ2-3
CASSIRLDEAENTDTQYF
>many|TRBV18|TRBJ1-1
CASSLVSGTEAFF
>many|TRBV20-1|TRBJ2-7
CSAPSSGLAGAEQYF
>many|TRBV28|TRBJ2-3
CASSDPLASTSTDTQYF
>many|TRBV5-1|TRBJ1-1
CASSLAGLIMNTEAFF
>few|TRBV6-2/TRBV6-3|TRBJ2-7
CASSRQGIEQYF